This TCR beta chain was sequenced for a study of cytomegalovirus exposure and HLA in healthy donors. As for the study in general: Some 85 million unique TCRs, all from HLA-typed donors, were included in an early release of the data.

Overall study results and limits: Cytomegalovirus association was listed for about 180 TCR beta chains. A cluster of highly shared sequence variants was likely a sequencing artifact.

J was trimmed by 2 bases and V by 6 bases; bases with no gene match: 3. The CDR3 contains 14 residues. Germline assignment: CDR1 ENHRY and CDR2 SYGVKD. This clone occurred a few times. The antigen is not known. The PCR made use of 60 Vbeta and 13 Jbeta primers. Produced via immunoSEQ multiplex PCR; TCRdb's table is partial and in-frame only. The data show about 140,000 clones, around 59% seen once. Sequenced sample: PBMCs. The TCR sequence derives from a male donor in good health and CMV-seronegative. The rearrangement uses TRBV10-3 and TRBJ1-5, with TRBD1 matching over 8 bases. The DNA of the CDR3 is TGTGCCATCAGGATGACAGGGGGCAATCAGCCCCAGCATTTT. It encodes CAIRMTGGNQPQHF.